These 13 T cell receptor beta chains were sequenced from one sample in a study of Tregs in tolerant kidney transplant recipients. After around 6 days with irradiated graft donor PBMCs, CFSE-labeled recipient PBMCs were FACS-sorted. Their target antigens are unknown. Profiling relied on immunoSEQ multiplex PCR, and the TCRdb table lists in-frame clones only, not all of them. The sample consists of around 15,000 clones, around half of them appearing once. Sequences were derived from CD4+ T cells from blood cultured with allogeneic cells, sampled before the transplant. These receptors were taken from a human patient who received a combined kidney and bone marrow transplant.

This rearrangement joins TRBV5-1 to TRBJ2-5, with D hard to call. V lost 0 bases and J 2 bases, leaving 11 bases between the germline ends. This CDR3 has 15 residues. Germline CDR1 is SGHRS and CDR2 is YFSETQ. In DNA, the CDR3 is TGCGCCAGCAGCTTGGGTTTGAGAGTGCAAGAGACCCAGTACTTC. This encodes CASSLGLRVQETQYF.

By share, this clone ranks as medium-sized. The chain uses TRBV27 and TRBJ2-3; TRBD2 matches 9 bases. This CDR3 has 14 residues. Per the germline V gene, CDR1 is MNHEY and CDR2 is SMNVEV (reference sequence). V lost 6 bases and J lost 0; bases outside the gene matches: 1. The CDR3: CASRLAGSTDTQYF. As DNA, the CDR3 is TGTGCCAGCAGGCTAGCGGGGAGCACAGATACGCAGTATTTT.

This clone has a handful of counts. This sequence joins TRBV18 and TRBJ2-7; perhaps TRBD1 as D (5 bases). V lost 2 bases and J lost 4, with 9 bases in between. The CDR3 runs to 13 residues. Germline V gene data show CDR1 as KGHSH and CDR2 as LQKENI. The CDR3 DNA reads TGTGCCAGCTCACCATCACAGGAATACGAGCAGTACTTC. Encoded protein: CASSPSQEYEQYF.

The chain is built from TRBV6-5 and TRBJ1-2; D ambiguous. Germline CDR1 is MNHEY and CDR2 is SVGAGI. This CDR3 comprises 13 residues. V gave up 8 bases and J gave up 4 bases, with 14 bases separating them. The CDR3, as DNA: TGTGCCAGCGTCTCCGAGGGCCGCTATGGCTACACCTTC. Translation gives CASVSEGRYGYTF.

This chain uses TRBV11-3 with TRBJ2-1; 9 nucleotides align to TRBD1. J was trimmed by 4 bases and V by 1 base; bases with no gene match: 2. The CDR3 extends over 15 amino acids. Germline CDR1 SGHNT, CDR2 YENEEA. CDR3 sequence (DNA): TGTGCCAGCAGCTTAGGGACAGGGGCTTACAATGAGCAGTTCTTC. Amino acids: CASSLGTGAYNEQFF.

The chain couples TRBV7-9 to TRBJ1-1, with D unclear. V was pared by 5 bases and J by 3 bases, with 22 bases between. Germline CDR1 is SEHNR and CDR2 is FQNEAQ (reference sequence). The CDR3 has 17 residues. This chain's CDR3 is CASSLYEGWRLDTEAFF. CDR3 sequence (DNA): TGTGCCAGCAGCCTGTATGAAGGTTGGAGATTAGACACTGAAGCTTTCTTT.

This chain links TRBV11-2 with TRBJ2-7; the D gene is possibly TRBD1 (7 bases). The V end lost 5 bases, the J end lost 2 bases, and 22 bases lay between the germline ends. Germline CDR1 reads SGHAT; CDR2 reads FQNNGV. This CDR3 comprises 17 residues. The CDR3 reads CASSRVRAGGTTYEQYF. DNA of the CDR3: TGTGCCAGCAGCCGAGTCCGGGCAGGGGGGACAACCTACGAGCAGTACTTC.

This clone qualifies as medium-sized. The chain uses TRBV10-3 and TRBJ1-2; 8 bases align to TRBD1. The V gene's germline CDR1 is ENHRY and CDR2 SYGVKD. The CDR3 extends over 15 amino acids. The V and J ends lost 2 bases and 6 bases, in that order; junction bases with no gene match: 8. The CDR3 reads CAISEGQGESDGYTF. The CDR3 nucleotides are TGTGCCATCAGTGAGGGACAGGGTGAGTCCGATGGCTACACCTTC.

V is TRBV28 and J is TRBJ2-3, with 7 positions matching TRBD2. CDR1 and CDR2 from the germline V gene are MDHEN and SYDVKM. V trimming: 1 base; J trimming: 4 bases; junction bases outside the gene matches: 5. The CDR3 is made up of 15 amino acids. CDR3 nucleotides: TGTGCCAGCAGTTTATCGTCGGGGGGTGCAGATACGCAGTATTTT. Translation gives CASSLSSGGADTQYF. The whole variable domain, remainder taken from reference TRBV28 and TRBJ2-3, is DVKVTQSSRYLVKRTGEKVFLECVQDMDHENMFWYRQDPGLGLRLIYFSYDVKMKEKGDIPEGYSVSREKKERFSLILESASTNQTSMYLCASSLSSGGADTQYFGPGTRLTVL.

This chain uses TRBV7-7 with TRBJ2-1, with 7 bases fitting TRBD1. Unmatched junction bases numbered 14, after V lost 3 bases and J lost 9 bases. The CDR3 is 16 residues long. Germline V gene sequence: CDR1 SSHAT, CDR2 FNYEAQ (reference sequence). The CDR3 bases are TGTGCCAGCAGCTTGGGGCTTGGGGCAGGGACAGCTGAGCAGTTCTTC. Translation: CASSLGLGAGTAEQFF.

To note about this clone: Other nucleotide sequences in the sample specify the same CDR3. CDR3 sequence (DNA): TGCGCCAGCAGCTTGGTTGGCAGCTCCTACGAGCAGTACTTC. It translates to CASSLVGSSYEQYF. This chain connects TRBV5-1 to TRBJ2-7; D is uncertain. The CDR3 length is 14 residues. V lost 0 bases and J lost 0, with 7 bases in between. Germline-derived CDR1 and CDR2 are SGHRS and YFSETQ.

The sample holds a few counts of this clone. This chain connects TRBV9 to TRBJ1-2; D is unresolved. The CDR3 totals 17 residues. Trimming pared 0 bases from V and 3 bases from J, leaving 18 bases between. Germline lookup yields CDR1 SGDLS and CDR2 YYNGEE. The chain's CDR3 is CASSVGLIYSFDYGYTF. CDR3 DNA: TGTGCCAGCAGCGTAGGTCTAATATACTCGTTCGACTATGGCTACACCTTC.

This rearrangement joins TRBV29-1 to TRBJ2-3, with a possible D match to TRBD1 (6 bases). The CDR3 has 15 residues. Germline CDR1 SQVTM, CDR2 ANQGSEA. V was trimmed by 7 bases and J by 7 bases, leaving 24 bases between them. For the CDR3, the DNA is TGCAGCGCCGCTCCGGGCCAGGGGATTTTAAATACGCAGTATTTT. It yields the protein CSAAPGQGILNTQYF.